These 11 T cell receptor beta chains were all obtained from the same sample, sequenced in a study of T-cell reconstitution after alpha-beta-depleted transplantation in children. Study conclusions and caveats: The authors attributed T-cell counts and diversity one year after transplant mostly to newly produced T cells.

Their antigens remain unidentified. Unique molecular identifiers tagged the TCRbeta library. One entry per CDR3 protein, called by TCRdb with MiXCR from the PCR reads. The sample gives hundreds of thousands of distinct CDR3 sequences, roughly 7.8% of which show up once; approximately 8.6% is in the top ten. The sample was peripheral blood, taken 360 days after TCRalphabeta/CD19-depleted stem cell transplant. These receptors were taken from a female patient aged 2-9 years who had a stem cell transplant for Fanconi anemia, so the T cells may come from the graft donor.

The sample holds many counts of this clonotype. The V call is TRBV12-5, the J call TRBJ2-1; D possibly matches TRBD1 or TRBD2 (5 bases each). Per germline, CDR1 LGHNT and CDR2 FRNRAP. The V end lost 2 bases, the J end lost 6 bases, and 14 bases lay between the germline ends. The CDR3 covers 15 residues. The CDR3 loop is CASGLTDLGVNEQFF. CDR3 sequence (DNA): TGTGCTAGTGGTTTGACGGACCTGGGGGTCAATGAGCAGTTCTTC. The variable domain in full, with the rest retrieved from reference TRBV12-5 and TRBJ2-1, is DARVTQTPRHKVTEMGQEVTMRCQPILGHNTVFWYRQTMMQGLELLAYFRNRAPLDDSGMPKDRFSAEMPDATLATLKIQPSEPRDSAVYFCASGLTDLGVNEQFFGPGTRLTVL.

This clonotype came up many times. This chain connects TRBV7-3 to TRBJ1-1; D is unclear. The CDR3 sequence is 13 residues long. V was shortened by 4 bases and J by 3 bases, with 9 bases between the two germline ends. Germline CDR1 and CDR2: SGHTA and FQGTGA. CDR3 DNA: TGTGCCAGCAGCTCCGTTCTACACACTGAAGCTTTCTTT. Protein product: CASSSVLHTEAFF.

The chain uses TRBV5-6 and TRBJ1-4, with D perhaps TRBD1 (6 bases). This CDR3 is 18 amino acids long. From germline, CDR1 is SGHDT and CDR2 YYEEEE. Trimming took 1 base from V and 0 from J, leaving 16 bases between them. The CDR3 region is CASSLSAGVYATNEKLFF. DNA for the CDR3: TGTGCCAGCAGCTTGTCGGCAGGGGTTTATGCAACTAATGAAAAACTGTTTTTT. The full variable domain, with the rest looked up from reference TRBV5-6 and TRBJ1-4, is DAGVTQSPTHLIKTRGQQVTLRCSPKSGHDTVSWYQQALGQGPQFIFQYYEEEERQRGNFPDRFSGHQFPNYSSELNVNALLLGDSALYLCASSLSAGVYATNEKLFFGSGTQLSVL.

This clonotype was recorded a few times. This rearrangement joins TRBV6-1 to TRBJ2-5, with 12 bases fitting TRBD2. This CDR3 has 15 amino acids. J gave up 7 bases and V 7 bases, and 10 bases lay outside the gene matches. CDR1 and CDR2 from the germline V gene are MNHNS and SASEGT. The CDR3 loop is CASIMTSGGFGTQYF. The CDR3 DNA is TGTGCCAGCATCATGACTAGCGGGGGATTCGGGACCCAGTACTTC.

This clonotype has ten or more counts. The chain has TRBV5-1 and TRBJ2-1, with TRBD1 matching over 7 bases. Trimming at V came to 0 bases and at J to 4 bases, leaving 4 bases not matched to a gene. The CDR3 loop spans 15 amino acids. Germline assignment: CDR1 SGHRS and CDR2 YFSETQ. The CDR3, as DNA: TGCGCCAGCAGCTTGGTTAAGGGGGCTTACAATGAGCAGTTCTTC. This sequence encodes CASSLVKGAYNEQFF.

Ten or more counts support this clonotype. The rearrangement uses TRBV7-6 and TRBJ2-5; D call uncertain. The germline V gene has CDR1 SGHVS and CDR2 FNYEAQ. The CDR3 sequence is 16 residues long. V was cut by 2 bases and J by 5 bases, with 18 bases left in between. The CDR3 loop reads CASSLSIVQLGETQYF. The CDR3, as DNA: TGTGCCAGCAGCTTATCAATTGTCCAGCTGGGGGAGACCCAGTACTTC.

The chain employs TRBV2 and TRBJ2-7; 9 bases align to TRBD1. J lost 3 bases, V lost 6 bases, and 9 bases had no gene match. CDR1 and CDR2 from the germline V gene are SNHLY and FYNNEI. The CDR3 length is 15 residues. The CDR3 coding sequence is TGTGCCAGCAGCGCCCAGGGACAGGGTCGCTACGAGCAGTACTTC. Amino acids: CASSAQGQGRYEQYF.

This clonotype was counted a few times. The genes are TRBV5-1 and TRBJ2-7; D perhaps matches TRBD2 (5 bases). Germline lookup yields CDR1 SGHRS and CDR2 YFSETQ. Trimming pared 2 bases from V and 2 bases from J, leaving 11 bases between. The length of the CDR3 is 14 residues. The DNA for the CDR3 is TGCGCCAGCAGCTTCTCTAGCCCGCCCTACGAGCAGTACTTC. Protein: CASSFSSPPYEQYF.

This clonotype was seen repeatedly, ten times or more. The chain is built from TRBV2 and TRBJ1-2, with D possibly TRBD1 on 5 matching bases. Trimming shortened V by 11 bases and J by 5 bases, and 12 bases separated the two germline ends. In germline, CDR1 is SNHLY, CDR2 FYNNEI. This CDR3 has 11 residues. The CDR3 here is CAGTGRYGYTF. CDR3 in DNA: TGTGCCGGGACGGGGCGGTATGGCTACACCTTC.

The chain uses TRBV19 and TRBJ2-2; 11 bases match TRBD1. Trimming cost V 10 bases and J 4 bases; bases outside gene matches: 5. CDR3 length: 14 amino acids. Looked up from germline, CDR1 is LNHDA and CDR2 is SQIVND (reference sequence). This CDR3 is CATGQGASTGELFF. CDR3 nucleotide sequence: TGTGCCACCGGACAGGGGGCTAGCACCGGGGAGCTGTTTTTT.

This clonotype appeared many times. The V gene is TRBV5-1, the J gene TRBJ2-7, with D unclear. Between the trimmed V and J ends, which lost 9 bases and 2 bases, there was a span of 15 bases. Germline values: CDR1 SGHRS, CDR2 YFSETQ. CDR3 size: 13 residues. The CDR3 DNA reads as TGCGCCACCCGAGACTCCATTACCTACGAGCAGTACTTC. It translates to CATRDSITYEQYF.